This TCR beta chain was profiled in a study of cytomegalovirus exposure and HLA in healthy donors. Study results and caveats: As a later analysis revealed, the rate of TCR association differed by HLA locus, with DRB1 most and HLA-C fewest.

Germline V lookup: CDR1 SGHNT, CDR2 YYREEE (reference sequence). The CDR3 totals 16 residues. The junction had 7 bases not matched to a gene; V was cut back by 3 bases and J by 3 bases. This clone was seen only once. Its target is not known. PCR involved 60 Vbeta and 13 Jbeta primers. The table came from immunoSEQ multiplex PCR; TCRdb's copy has only in-frame clones and leaves some out. The profile shows approximately 120,000 clones, 77% of them singletons. This receptor was identified in a man in his forties or fifties in good health and CMV-seropositive. The chain is built from TRBV5-4 and TRBJ1-3, with 9 bases identical to TRBD1. The sequenced sample was PBMCs. The CDR3 reads CASSSITGGIGNTIYF. The CDR3 coding sequence is TGTGCCAGCAGCTCTATAACAGGGGGCATTGGAAACACCATATATTTT.